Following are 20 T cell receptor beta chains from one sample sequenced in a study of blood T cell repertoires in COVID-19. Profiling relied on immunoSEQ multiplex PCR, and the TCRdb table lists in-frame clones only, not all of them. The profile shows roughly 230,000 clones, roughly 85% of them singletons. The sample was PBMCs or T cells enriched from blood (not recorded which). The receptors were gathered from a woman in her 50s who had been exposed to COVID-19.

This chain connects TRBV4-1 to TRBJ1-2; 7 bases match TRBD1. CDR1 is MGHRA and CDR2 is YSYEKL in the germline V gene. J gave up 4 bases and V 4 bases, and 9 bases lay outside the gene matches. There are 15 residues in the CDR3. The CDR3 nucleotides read TGCGCCAGCAGCCCTTCACTCGGGACAGCCTATGGCTACACCTTC. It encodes CASSPSLGTAYGYTF.

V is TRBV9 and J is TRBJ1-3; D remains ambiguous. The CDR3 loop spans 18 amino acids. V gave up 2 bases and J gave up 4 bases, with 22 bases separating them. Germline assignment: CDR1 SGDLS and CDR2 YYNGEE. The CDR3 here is CASSVSTNREHLGNTIYF. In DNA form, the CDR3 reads TGTGCCAGCAGCGTGTCTACTAATCGGGAGCACCTAGGAAACACCATATATTTT.

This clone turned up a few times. The CDR3 reads CASSGGQDGYTF. The CDR3 coding sequence is TGTGCCAGCAGTGGGGGACAGGACGGCTACACCTTC. J is TRBJ1-2 and V is TRBV27, with TRBD1 matching 8 bases. The CDR3 covers 12 residues. CDR1 and CDR2 (germline): MNHEY, SMNVEV (reference sequence). Unmatched junction bases numbered 4, after V lost 5 bases and J lost 8 bases.

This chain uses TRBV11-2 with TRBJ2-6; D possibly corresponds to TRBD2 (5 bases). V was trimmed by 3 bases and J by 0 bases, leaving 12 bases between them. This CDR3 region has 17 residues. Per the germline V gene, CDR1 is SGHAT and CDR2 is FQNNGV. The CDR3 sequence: CASSFRTGISGANVLTF. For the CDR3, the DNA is TGTGCCAGCAGCTTCCGGACGGGAATCTCTGGGGCCAACGTCCTGACTTTC.

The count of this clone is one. DNA of the CDR3: TGCAGCGCTCAGATCTCTGGGGCCAACGTCCTGACTTTC. Translated: CSAQISGANVLTF. The chain employs TRBV29-1 and TRBJ2-6; no reliable D call. The CDR3 covers 13 residues. CDR1 and CDR2 from the germline V gene are SQVTM and ANQGSEA. V was cut by 7 bases and J by 0 bases, with 7 bases left in between.

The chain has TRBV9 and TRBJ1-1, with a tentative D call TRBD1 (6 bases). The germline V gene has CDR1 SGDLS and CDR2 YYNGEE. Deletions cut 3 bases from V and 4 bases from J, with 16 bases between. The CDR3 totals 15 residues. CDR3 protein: CASSAGVGVGTEAFF. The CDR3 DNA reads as TGTGCCAGCAGCGCAGGGGTTGGGGTGGGCACTGAAGCTTTCTTT.

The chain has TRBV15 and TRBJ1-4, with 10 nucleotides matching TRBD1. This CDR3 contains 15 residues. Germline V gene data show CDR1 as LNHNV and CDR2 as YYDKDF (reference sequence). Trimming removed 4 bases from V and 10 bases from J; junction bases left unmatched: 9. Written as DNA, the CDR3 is TGTGCCACCAGCACCGACAGGGGGCGATTAGGAAAACTGTTTTTT. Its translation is CATSTDRGRLGKLFF. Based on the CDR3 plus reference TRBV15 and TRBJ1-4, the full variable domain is DAMVIQNPRYQVTQFGKPVTLSCSQTLNHNVMYWYQQKSSQAPKLLFHYYDKDFNNEADTPDNFQSRRPNTSFCFLDIRSPGLGDTAMYLCATSTDRGRLGKLFFGSGTQLSVL.

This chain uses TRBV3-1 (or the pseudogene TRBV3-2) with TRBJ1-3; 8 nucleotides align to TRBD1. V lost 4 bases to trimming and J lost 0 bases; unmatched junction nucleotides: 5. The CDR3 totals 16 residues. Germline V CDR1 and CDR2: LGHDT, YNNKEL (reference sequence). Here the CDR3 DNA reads TGTGCCAGCAGCCTGGCAGGACAGGGCTCTGGAAACACCATATATTTT. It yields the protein CASSLAGQGSGNTIYF.

The CDR3 sequence: CASSKGGSTEAFF. In nucleotides, the CDR3 is TGCGCCAGCAGCAAAGGGGGTTCCACTGAAGCTTTCTTT. The chain is built from TRBV5-1 and TRBJ1-1, with D tentatively TRBD1 (6 bases). The CDR3 consists of 13 residues. Germline loops: CDR1 SGHRS, CDR2 YFSETQ. Trimming removed 4 bases at V and 4 bases at J, with 11 bases between.

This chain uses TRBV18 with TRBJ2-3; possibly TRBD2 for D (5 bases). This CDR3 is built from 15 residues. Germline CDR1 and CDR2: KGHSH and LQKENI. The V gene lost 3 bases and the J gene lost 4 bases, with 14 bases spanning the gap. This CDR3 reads CASSPISGIPDTQYF. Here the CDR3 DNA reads TGTGCCAGCTCACCCATCTCCGGGATCCCAGATACGCAGTATTTT. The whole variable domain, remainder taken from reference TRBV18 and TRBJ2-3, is NAGVMQNPRHLVRRRGQEARLRCSPMKGHSHVYWYRQLPEEGLKFMVYLQKENIIDESGMPKERFSAEFPKEGPSILRIQQVVRGDSAAYFCASSPISGIPDTQYFGPGTRLTVL.

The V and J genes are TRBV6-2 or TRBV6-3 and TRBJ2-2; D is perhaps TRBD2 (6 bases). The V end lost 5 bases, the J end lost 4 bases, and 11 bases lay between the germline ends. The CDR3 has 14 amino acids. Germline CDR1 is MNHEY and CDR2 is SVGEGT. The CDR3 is CASSAGYRTGELFF. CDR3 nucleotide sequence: TGTGCCAGCAGTGCGGGGTACCGCACCGGGGAGCTGTTTTTT.

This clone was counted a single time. The CDR3 DNA reads as TGTGCCAGCAGTTCCCCCTCCGGGAGAACCACAGATACGCAGTATTTT. This sequence encodes CASSSPSGRTTDTQYF. The V call is TRBV6-5, the J call TRBJ2-3; D may be TRBD2 (6 bases). The ends were cut back, 4 bases at V and 2 bases at J, with 16 bases in the middle. In germline, CDR1 is MNHEY, CDR2 SVGAGI. The CDR3 covers 16 residues.

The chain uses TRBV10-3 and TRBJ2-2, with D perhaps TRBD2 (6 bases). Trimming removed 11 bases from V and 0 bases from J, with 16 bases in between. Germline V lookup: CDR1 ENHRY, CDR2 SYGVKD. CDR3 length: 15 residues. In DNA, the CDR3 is TGTGCCGCAGGCGCGGACTATCCGAACACCGGGGAGCTGTTTTTT. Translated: CAAGADYPNTGELFF.

CDR3 nucleotide sequence: TGTGCCAGCAGCCAAACAGGGGGCCCTAATGAAAAACTGTTTTTT. Encoded protein: CASSQTGGPNEKLFF. The V and J genes are TRBV7-2 and TRBJ1-4, with 9 bases that match TRBD1. Germline trimming cut 5 bases from V and 3 bases from J; bases unmatched to any gene: 4. CDR1 and CDR2 from the germline V gene are SGHTA and FQGNSA. This CDR3 comprises 15 residues.

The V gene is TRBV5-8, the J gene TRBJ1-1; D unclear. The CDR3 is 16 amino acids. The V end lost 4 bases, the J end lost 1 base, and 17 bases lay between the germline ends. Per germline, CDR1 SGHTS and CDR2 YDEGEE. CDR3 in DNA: TGTGCCAGCAGCCCCCCCGGCGGGAAGTCGAACACTGAAGCTTTCTTT. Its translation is CASSPPGGKSNTEAFF.

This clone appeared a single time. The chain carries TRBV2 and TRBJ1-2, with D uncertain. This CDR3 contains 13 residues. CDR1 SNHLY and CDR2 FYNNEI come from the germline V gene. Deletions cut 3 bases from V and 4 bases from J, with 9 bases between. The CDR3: CASSETRGYGYTF. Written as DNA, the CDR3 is TGTGCCAGCAGTGAGACCCGGGGCTATGGCTACACCTTC.

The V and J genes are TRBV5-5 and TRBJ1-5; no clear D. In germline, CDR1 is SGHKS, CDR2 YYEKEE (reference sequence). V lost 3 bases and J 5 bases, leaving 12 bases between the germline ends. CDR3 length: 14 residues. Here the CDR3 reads CASSSRWGDQPQHF. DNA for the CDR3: TGTGCCAGCAGCTCCCGGTGGGGAGATCAGCCCCAGCATTTT.

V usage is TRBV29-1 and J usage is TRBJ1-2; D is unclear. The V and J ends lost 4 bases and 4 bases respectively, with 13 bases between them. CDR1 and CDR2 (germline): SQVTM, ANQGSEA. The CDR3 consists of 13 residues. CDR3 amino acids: CSVVMGERYGYTF. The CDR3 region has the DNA TGCAGCGTTGTCATGGGAGAACGCTATGGCTACACCTTC.

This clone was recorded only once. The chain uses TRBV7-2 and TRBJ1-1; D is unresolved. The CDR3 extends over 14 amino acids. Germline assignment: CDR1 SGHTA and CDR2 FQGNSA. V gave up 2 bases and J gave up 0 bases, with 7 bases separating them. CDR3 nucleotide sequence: TGTGCCAGCAGCTTACAGGTCCTGAACACTGAAGCTTTCTTT. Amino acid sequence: CASSLQVLNTEAFF. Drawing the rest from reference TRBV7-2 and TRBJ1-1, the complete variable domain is GAGVSQSPSNKVTEKGKDVELRCDPISGHTALYWYRQSLGQGLEFLIYFQGNSAPDKSGLPSDRFSAERTGGSVSTLTIQRTQQEDSAVYLCASSLQVLNTEAFFGQGTRLTVV.

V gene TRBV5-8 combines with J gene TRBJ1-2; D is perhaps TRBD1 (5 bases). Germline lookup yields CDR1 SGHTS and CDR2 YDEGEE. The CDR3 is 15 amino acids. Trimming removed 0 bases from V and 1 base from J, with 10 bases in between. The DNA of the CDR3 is TGTGCCAGCAGCTTGGTTCGGGGGTTTAACTATGGCTACACCTTC. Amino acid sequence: CASSLVRGFNYGYTF.